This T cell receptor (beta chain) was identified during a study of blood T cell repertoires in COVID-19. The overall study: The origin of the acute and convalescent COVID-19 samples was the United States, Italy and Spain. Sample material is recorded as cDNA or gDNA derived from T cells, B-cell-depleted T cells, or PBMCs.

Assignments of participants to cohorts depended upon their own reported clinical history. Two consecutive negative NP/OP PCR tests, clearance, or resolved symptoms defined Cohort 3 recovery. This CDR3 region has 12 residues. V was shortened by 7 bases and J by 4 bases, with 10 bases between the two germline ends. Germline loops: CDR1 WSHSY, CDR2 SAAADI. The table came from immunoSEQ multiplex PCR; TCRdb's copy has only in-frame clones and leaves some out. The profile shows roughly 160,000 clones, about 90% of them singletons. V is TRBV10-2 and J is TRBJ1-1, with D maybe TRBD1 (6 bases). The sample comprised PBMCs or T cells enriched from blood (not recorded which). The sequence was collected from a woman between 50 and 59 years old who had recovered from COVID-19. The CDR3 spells CASTGGGTEAFF. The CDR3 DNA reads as TGCGCCAGCACGGGAGGGGGCACTGAAGCTTTCTTT.